This T cell receptor beta chain appears in the sequencing data of a study of CD8 T cells in ankylosing spondylitis (dated by TCRdb to the late 2010s). Context from the whole study: To find TCR variants linked to disease, the study profiled T cell receptor beta repertoires in ankylosing spondylitis patients and healthy donors. The full study cohort was made up of approximately 24 ankylosing spondylitis patients and 108 healthy donors. Peripheral blood was sampled, and synovial fluid was also collected from ankylosing spondylitis patients.

As regards this clonotype: The target of this receptor is not known. Per-base quality was not reported, and no clone a single base away is much larger than it.

Via the germline V gene, CDR1 is SGHAT and CDR2 FQNNGV. V is reduced by 5 bases and J by 4 bases, leaving a spacing of 17 bases between them. The CDR3 covers 16 residues, taking in both the cysteine and the phenylalanine. Of all the DNA, just the CDR3 is kept, 48 bases in frame from base 1. Beyond this particular receptor, the publication reports: Some TCR beta motif variants had previously been reported in synovial fluid and blood of reactive arthritis patients, which suggested common disease-initiation mechanisms. According to the report, matched synovial fluid samples from ankylosing spondylitis patients were significantly enriched for the disease-linked clones. The disease-linked clones showed a CD8+ phenotype and occurred at relatively low frequencies in peripheral blood. Blood from ankylosing spondylitis patients appeared to be characterized by a TCR beta motif made up of under ten highly homologous amino acid variants.

Data came from an Illumina HiSeq 2500. TCR beta libraries were prepared by quantitative 5'-RACE with molecular barcodes. Per the source publication's procedure: Disease-linked TCR variants were identified with a new computational method built on a probabilistic model of VDJ rearrangement. TCRdb handled the public reads itself, with Q25 trimming in fastp and clone calling in MiXCR, and kept productive beta chains. CDR3 protein duplicates are merged, each entry listing the most common genes and DNA. The V and J calls and clone size are TCRdb's, not the authors'. The sample has some 92,000 distinct CDR3 sequences on record, roughly 30% of them singletons. Roughly three fifths of the sample belongs to the ten largest clones.

Sequenced input: blood, either unsorted or a sorted T cell fraction (not recorded which). The chain is encoded by TRBV11-2 joined to TRBJ2-2; 6 matching bases give a weak D call of TRBD2. The clonotype was recovered from a male donor with ankylosing spondylitis or in good health (not recorded which). Here is the DNA: TGTGCCAGCAGCCCGGGGACTTATGCGAGCACCGGGGAGCTGTTTTTT. Protein translation: CASSPGTYASTGELFF.